This TCR beta chain derives from a study of regulatory T cells in long-lasting Graves disease. Documented time point: newly diagnosed GD, antithyroid drugs for less than 3 months. TCR sequences were obtained from RNA taken from PBMCs. This clonotype was detected ten times or more. Construction of the TCR beta libraries employed iRepertoire HTBI primers in conjunction with Arm-PCR of CDR3 regions. TCRdb re-analysed the multiplex PCR reads in MiXCR, keeping a single row per CDR3 protein. The repertoire has 450,000 to 700,000 distinct CDR3 sequences, roughly 14% of them found once; the top ten carry under 10%. These data were likewise used in another study, on T cells in Graves' hyperthyroidism and ophthalmopathy. Per that study: Model output signaled ophthalmopathy a median about seven months ahead of onset.

This TCR derives from a young man with Graves disease. This specimen was peripheral blood mononuclear cells (PBMCs), taken at new diagnosis, from a patient treated with antithyroid drugs.

The CDR3 DNA reads as TGTGCCAGCAGTGATAAGGGGACAGGCAACAATGAGCAGTTCTTC. It specifies CASSDKGTGNNEQFF. This chain uses TRBV2 with TRBJ2-1; TRBD1 matches 8 bases. The V gene's germline CDR1 is SNHLY and CDR2 FYNNEI. Trimming at V came to 3 bases and at J to 5 bases, leaving 6 bases not matched to a gene. The CDR3 runs 15 residues.